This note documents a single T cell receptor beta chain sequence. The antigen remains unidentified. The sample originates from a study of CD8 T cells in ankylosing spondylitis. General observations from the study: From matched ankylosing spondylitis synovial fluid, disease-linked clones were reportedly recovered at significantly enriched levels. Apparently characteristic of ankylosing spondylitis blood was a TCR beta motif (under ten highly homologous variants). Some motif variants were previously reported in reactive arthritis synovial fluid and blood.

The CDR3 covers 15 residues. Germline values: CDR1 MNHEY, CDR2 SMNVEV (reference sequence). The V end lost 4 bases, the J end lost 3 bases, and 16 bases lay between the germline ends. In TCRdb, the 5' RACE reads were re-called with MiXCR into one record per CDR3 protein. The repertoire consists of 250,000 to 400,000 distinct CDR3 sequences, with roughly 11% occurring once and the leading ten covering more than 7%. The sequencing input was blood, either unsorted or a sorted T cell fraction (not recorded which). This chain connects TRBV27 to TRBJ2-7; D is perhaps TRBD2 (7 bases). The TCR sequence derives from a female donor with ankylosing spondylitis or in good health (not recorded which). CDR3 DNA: TGTGCCAGCAGTTCCTACCTGCGGGGGCGCTACGAGCAGTACTTC. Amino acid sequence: CASSSYLRGRYEQYF.